A selection of T cell receptor beta chains follows, all from one sample in a study of vaccination effects on CD4 cells after COVID-19. Their specific antigens are unknown. Produced via immunoSEQ multiplex PCR; TCRdb's table is partial and in-frame only. The table lists some 70,000 clones, less than 85% of them singletons. Sequencing used CD4+ T cells from PBMCs cultured without peptide, obtained after COVID-19 vaccination. Receptors originate from a human donor who received a COVID-19 vaccine. Both conserved end residues are part of each CDR3. Fields, in order: V gene, D gene, J gene, clone size, CDR3 protein, CDR3 DNA. A D gene is named only where the DNA matches it firmly. Some rows mark clone size as missing; the rest say once, few, many or name a class of expanded clone.

>TRBV7-3|.|TRBJ1-1|.
CASSPAGQLPNTEAFF
TGTGCCAGCAGCCCAGCCGGACAGTTACCGAACACTGAAGCTTTCTTT
>TRBV30|.|TRBJ1-5|.
CAWSLGGAWDQPQHF
TGTGCCTGGAGTTTAGGGGGGGCTTGGGATCAGCCCCAGCATTTT
>TRBV2|.|TRBJ2-5|.
CASRITGFLETQYF
TGTGCCAGCAGGATTACAGGGTTTTTGGAGACCCAGTACTTC
>TRBV3-1/TRBV3-2|.|TRBJ2-3|.
CASSQLPRPTDTQYF
TGTGCCAGCAGCCAGCTTCCCCGGCCCACAGATACGCAGTATTTT
>TRBV27|TRBD2|TRBJ2-5|.
CASSSLAGQETQYF
TGTGCCAGCAGTTCTCTAGCGGGGCAAGAGACCCAGTACTTC
>TRBV7-3|.|TRBJ2-1|once
CASSPRRGDNEQFF
TGTGCCAGCAGCCCCAGACGTGGTGACAATGAGCAGTTCTTC
>TRBV10-3|.|TRBJ1-5|.
CAISEQGIIQPQHF
TGTGCCATCAGTGAGCAGGGTATCATACAGCCCCAGCATTTT
>TRBV28|.|TRBJ1-5|.
CASSFQGGAGSNQPQHF
TGTGCCAGCAGTTTCCAAGGGGGGGCTGGGAGCAATCAGCCCCAGCATTTT
>TRBV5-1|.|TRBJ2-1|few
CASSLAWAEGNEQFF
TGCGCCAGCAGCTTGGCCTGGGCGGAGGGGAATGAGCAGTTCTTC
>TRBV7-9|.|TRBJ2-2|.
CASSLAGRVGELFF
TGTGCCAGCAGCTTAGCAGGCAGGGTCGGGGAGCTGTTTTTT
>TRBV5-1|.|TRBJ1-2|.
CASSPRGGDGYTF
TGCGCCAGCAGCCCTCGGGGGGGCGATGGCTACACCTTC
>TRBV19|.|TRBJ2-1|.
CASSIGGAYNEQFF
TGTGCCAGTAGTATAGGCGGGGCATACAATGAGCAGTTCTTC
>TRBV4-1|.|TRBJ1-2|.
CASSQVAGAGYGYTF
TGCGCCAGCAGCCAAGTCGCAGGGGCTGGCTATGGCTACACCTTC
>TRBV27|.|TRBJ2-2|.
CASSSWTALGTGELFF
TGTGCCAGCAGTTCCTGGACAGCCCTGGGCACCGGGGAGCTGTTTTTT
>TRBV19|.|TRBJ1-2|few
CASRGQVNYGYTF
TGTGCCAGTAGGGGGCAGGTGAACTATGGCTACACCTTC
>TRBV2|.|TRBJ1-6|.
CASSEFTGNNSPLHF
TGTGCCAGCAGTGAATTTACAGGGAATAATTCACCCCTCCACTTT
>TRBV30|TRBD1|TRBJ1-2|few
CAWSRGQGNGYTF
TGTGCCTGGAGCCGCGGACAGGGGAACGGCTACACCTTC
>TRBV5-1|.|TRBJ2-3|.
CASSLGGDTQYF
TGCGCCAGCAGCTTGGGTGGAGATACGCAGTATTTT
>TRBV14|TRBD2|TRBJ2-1|once
CASSRNQRGASYNEQFF
TGTGCCAGCAGCCGGAATCAGCGGGGGGCTTCCTACAATGAGCAGTTCTTC
>TRBV5-1|.|TRBJ1-4|.
CASSLRDTYEKLFF
TGCGCCAGCAGCCTCCGGGACACATATGAAAAACTGTTTTTT
>TRBV7-9|.|TRBJ2-3|.
CASTRRGALSTDTQYF
TGTGCCAGCACCCGCCGAGGGGCGCTGAGCACAGATACGCAGTATTTT
>TRBV9|.|TRBJ2-2|.
CASSPRGTNTGELFF
TGTGCCAGCAGCCCCAGGGGTACGAACACCGGGGAGCTGTTTTTT
>TRBV2|.|TRBJ1-1|.
CASTRDTGGSTEAFF
TGTGCCAGCACTAGGGACACTGGAGGAAGCACTGAAGCTTTCTTT
>TRBV24-1|TRBD1|TRBJ2-3|.
CATSEATGGIPDTQYF
TGTGCCACCAGTGAGGCGACAGGGGGAATTCCAGATACGCAGTATTTT
>TRBV19|TRBD1|TRBJ1-3|.
CASSSGTAFSGNTIYF
TGTGCCAGTAGCTCCGGGACAGCCTTCTCTGGAAACACCATATATTTT
>TRBV6-5|.|TRBJ1-4|.
CASLVAGGGEKLFF
TGTGCCAGCTTGGTTGCGGGGGGTGGAGAAAAACTGTTTTTT
>TRBV10-3|TRBD2|TRBJ2-1|.
CAISEGLAGVNEQFF
TGTGCCATCAGTGAGGGACTAGCGGGGGTCAATGAGCAGTTCTTC
>TRBV10-1|.|TRBJ1-2|.
CASGRFLRDTLNYGYTF
TGCGCCAGCGGACGTTTTCTCCGGGACACACTTAACTATGGCTACACCTTC
>TRBV9|.|TRBJ2-3|.
CASSVASFVPGVGDTQYF
TGTGCCAGCAGCGTAGCCTCCTTTGTACCGGGGGTGGGAGATACGCAGTATTTT
>TRBV6-5|.|TRBJ1-4|.
CASSLSAVRPEKLFF
TGTGCCAGCAGCCTATCGGCCGTTCGGCCCGAAAAACTGTTTTTT
>TRBV9|.|TRBJ1-4|.
CASSPGSGEKLFF
TGTGCCAGCAGCCCTGGCAGTGGGGAAAAACTGTTTTTT
>TRBV18|.|TRBJ1-1|few
CASSLQGALSLNTEAFF
TGTGCCAGCTCACTGCAAGGGGCCCTCTCCCTGAACACTGAAGCTTTCTTT
>TRBV2|.|TRBJ1-1|once
CASSDGMGVNTEAFF
TGTGCCAGCAGTGACGGGATGGGGGTGAACACTGAAGCTTTCTTT
>TRBV19|.|TRBJ1-1|.
CASSPQQVTEAFF
TGTGCCAGTAGTCCCCAGCAGGTGACTGAAGCTTTCTTT
>TRBV6-1|TRBD1|TRBJ1-2|.
CASSERQGAVYGYTF
TGTGCCAGCAGTGAAAGACAGGGGGCGGTCTATGGCTACACCTTC
>TRBV9|.|TRBJ2-3|.
CASSVRISTDTQYF
TGTGCCAGCAGCGTACGTATTAGTACTGATACGCAGTATTTT
>TRBV18|.|TRBJ2-1|.
CASSPRRTEHNEQFF
TGTGCCAGCTCACCACGGCGGACAGAACACAATGAGCAGTTCTTC
>TRBV7-6|.|TRBJ2-1|.
CASSPPGNEQFF
TGTGCCAGCAGCCCTCCCGGCAATGAGCAGTTCTTC
>TRBV7-9|.|TRBJ2-5|.
CASSPSTGVKTQYF
TGTGCCAGCAGCCCCTCGACAGGAGTAAAGACCCAGTACTTC
>TRBV2|.|TRBJ2-5|.
CASSQQETQYF
TGTGCCAGCAGTCAACAAGAGACCCAGTACTTC
>TRBV27|.|TRBJ1-2|.
CASSLFGEGGYTF
TGTGCCAGCAGTTTATTTGGGGAAGGGGGCTACACCTTC
>TRBV19|.|TRBJ1-3|once
CASSVGPSHSGNTIYF
TGTGCCAGTAGTGTGGGACCGAGCCACTCTGGAAACACCATATATTTT
>TRBV19|.|TRBJ2-2|.
CASRTPGGSTGELFF
TGTGCCAGTAGAACCCCGGGCGGAAGCACCGGGGAGCTGTTTTTT
>TRBV25-1|TRBD2|TRBJ2-5|.
CASSERGGLVQETQYF
TGTGCCAGCAGTGAACGGGGGGGGCTCGTCCAAGAGACCCAGTACTTC
>TRBV30|.|TRBJ1-4|.
CAWKRQAVTNEKLFF
TGTGCCTGGAAGAGGCAGGCTGTAACTAATGAAAAACTGTTTTTT
>TRBV18|.|TRBJ2-3|.
CASSRQLSGPADTQYF
TGTGCCAGCTCACGACAGCTTTCGGGGCCCGCAGATACGCAGTATTTT